This is a list of T cell receptor beta chains from one sample in a study of early T cells in non-severe SARS-CoV-2 infection. Each CDR3 protein gets one entry after TCRdb re-called the 5' RACE reads with MiXCR. The repertoire holds approximately 69,000 distinct CDR3 sequences, with roughly 12% as singletons. Sequencing was done on a sample of whole blood. The source is an adult who was a healthcare worker with PCR-confirmed SARS-CoV-2 infection or an uninfected control (not recorded which). Each CDR3 is given without its conserved first and last residue. Only part of the rows carry a size: once, few, many, or a class if the clone is expanded.

CDR3: ASSEVRRFTDTQY; J: TRBJ2-3; V: TRBV6-1; length: 13; size: many
CDR3: ATSRGGGNTGELF; J: TRBJ2-2; V: TRBV15; length: 13; size: many
CDR3: SVDRTGRYGYT; J: TRBJ1-2; V: TRBV29-1; length: 11; size: many
CDR3: ASSPGLAGYEQF; J: TRBJ2-1; V: TRBV6-1; length: 12; size: NA
CDR3: SVEAGYGDNEQF; J: TRBJ2-1; V: TRBV29-1; length: 12; size: NA
CDR3: ASSYAGATNEKLF; J: TRBJ1-4; V: TRBV6-5; length: 13; size: few
CDR3: ASSLVGQGSGELF; J: TRBJ2-2; V: TRBV7-8; length: 13; size: many
CDR3: SARDQGDTEAF; J: TRBJ1-1; V: TRBV20-1; length: 11; size: few
CDR3: ASSPWTSGWETQY; J: TRBJ2-5; V: TRBV11-2; length: 13; size: NA
CDR3: ASSPTPPSSGNTIY; J: TRBJ1-3; V: TRBV6-5; length: 14; size: few
CDR3: ASSTDLYEQY; J: TRBJ2-7; V: TRBV6-2/TRBV6-3; length: 10; size: few
CDR3: ASSQDTGSATDTQY; J: TRBJ2-3; V: TRBV4-1; length: 14; size: NA
CDR3: ASGSGGLDTDTQY; J: TRBJ2-3; V: TRBV12-5; length: 13; size: few
CDR3: SAKELAVGELF; J: TRBJ2-2; V: TRBV20-1; length: 11; size: NA
CDR3: ASSPPAHTGELF; J: TRBJ2-2; V: TRBV7-9; length: 12; size: many
CDR3: SAFDSSYEQY; J: TRBJ2-7; V: TRBV29-1; length: 10; size: few
CDR3: ASSHSGQNTGELF; J: TRBJ2-2; V: TRBV12-3/TRBV12-4; length: 13; size: few
CDR3: SVGGSDRGLYEQY; J: TRBJ2-7; V: TRBV29-1; length: 13; size: NA
CDR3: SASPRQGAYGANVLT; J: TRBJ2-6; V: TRBV20-1; length: 15; size: many
CDR3: ASSEAKRGGTDTQY; J: TRBJ2-3; V: TRBV25-1; length: 14; size: many
CDR3: AISESKSGKNIQY; J: TRBJ2-4; V: TRBV10-3; length: 13; size: many
CDR3: ASSSLPPLAKNIQY; J: TRBJ2-4; V: TRBV11-2; length: 14; size: NA